The 9 T cell receptor beta chains reported below all come from one sample, sequenced in a study of STAT3 mutations in large granular lymphocyte leukemia. Study-level results: Every T-LGLL patient had at least one immunodominant TCRbeta clonotype.

Their specific antigens are unknown. Method: immunoSEQ multiplex PCR; TCRdb's copy keeps in-frame clones and lacks some. The sample includes fewer than 3,000 clones, around 66% seen only once; the top ten take about 89%. The sample comprised peripheral blood mononuclear cells. These receptors originate from a man between 60 and 75 years old with T-cell large granular lymphocyte leukemia. Some clones in this sample may be carry-over from other donors' samples.

This clone occurred once. This chain links TRBV5-1 with TRBJ2-3, with D perhaps TRBD2 (6 bases). V shed 0 bases and J shed 2 bases, with 13 bases lying between them. The CDR3 is 16 amino acids. In germline, CDR1 is SGHRS, CDR2 YFSETQ. CDR3 region: CASSLAVGGATDTQYF. The CDR3 DNA is TGCGCCAGCAGCTTGGCCGTCGGCGGGGCCACAGATACGCAGTATTTT.

With respect to this clone: Compared with germline, one end of the junction differs, possibly owing to a read error. The rearrangement links TRBV5-1 to TRBJ2-7; a weak D match, TRBD2 (6 bases). CDR3 length: 12 residues. Germline assignment: CDR1 SGHRS and CDR2 YFSETQ. CDR3 residues: CASSLEGIGSKF. The CDR3 coding sequence is TGCGCCAGCAGCTTGGAAGGGATCGGGAGCAAATTC.

This chain joins TRBV5-1 and TRBJ2-7, with D unresolved. The V end was cut by 4 bases, the J end by 2 bases, with 10 bases between. This CDR3 contains 13 residues. CDR1 SGHRS and CDR2 YFSETQ come from the germline V gene. The CDR3 loop reads CASSPGPPYEQYV. In DNA, the CDR3 is TGCGCCAGCAGCCCCGGGCCCCCCTACGAGCAGTACGTC.

This sequence joins TRBV29-1 and TRBJ2-1; unclear D gene. V gave up 5 bases and J gave up 4 bases, with 9 bases separating them. The length of the CDR3 is 12 residues. CDR1 and CDR2 from the germline V gene are SQVTM and ANQGSEA. CDR3 DNA sequence: TGCAGCGTTAATGGCGGTTACAATGAGCAGTTCTTC. This codes for CSVNGGYNEQFF.

This chain joins TRBV4-1 and TRBJ2-3, with D unresolved. The germline CDR1 and CDR2 sequences are MGHRA and YSYEKL. The length of the CDR3 is 14 residues. V lost 0 bases and J lost 1, with 5 bases in between. CDR3 amino acids: CASSQEVRTDTQYF. The CDR3 nucleotides are TGCGCCAGCAGCCAAGAAGTTCGCACAGATACGCAGTATTTT.

The chain couples TRBV5-1 to TRBJ1-6; the D gene is possibly TRBD1 (5 bases). Trimming pared 0 bases from V and 10 bases from J, leaving 14 bases between. CDR1 is SGHRS, CDR2 YFSETQ, per germline. This CDR3 region has 15 residues. The CDR3 nucleotides are TGCGCCAGCAGCTTGGAGGGCTCAAGGGGCTCACCCCTCCACTTT. This encodes CASSLEGSRGSPLHF.

The rearrangement joins TRBV4-1 to TRBJ2-3; 10 positions agree with TRBD2. CDR1 MGHRA and CDR2 YSYEKL come from the germline V gene. The V gene end was trimmed by 6 bases and the J gene end by 5 bases; junction bases not matched to a gene: 5. The CDR3 has 14 residues. In DNA, the CDR3 is TGCGCCAGCAGAGTGCTAGCGGGAGTAGATACGCAGTATTTT. Translating it yields CASRVLAGVDTQYF.

This clone has just one count. The V and J genes are TRBV4-1 and TRBJ2-5; D is possibly TRBD2 (5 bases). This CDR3 has 14 residues. V gave up 5 bases and J gave up 2 bases, with 12 bases separating them. Per germline, CDR1 MGHRA and CDR2 YSYEKL. CDR3 sequence reads: CASSGRTVQETQYF. CDR3 nucleotide sequence: TGCGCCAGCAGCGGACGGACTGTACAAGAGACCCAGTACTTC.

This chain uses TRBV4-1 with TRBJ1-4; D is perhaps TRBD1 (6 bases). The V and J ends lost 0 bases and 5 bases respectively, with 10 bases between them. The CDR3 has 15 residues. The germline CDR1 and CDR2 sequences are MGHRA and YSYEKL. CDR3 sequence reads: CASSQEGQYNEKLFF. In DNA form, the CDR3 reads TGCGCCAGCAGCCAAGAAGGACAGTACAATGAAAAACTGTTTTTT.